The clone carrying this T cell receptor beta chain was detected ten times or more. Its antigen is unknown. This beta chain slipped into a library made for alpha chains as a stray read, so its size is not meaningful. The time point denotes: sample taken at primary tumor resection. There were roughly 72 donors, all of them untreated patients with early-stage non-small cell lung cancer. The authors sequenced whole RNA from tumor, nontumor lung or frozen PBMC without sorting. MiXCR, applied by TCRdb to the 5' RACE reads, yields one record per CDR3 protein. This sample has 9,500 to 11,000 distinct CDR3 sequences; 12% occur once, and the top ten carry about 10%. Trimming took 5 bases from V and 0 from J, leaving 15 bases between them. This CDR3 contains 16 residues. The germline gives CDR1 MNHEY, CDR2 SMNVEV (reference sequence). The record originates from a study of spatial heterogeneity in lung cancer. Study context: Strong correlation linked TCR transcript counts in tumor regions to a T cell module score derived from matched bulk RNA-seq. Every unique TCR and UMI combination, on average, appeared more than ten times in raw reads.

Notes on the study in general: It was found that expanded intratumoral alpha and beta TCR counts tracked tumor mutation counts.

Material: lung tumor tissue, obtained at surgery. The TCR comes from a male donor with early-stage non-small cell lung cancer. The J gene is TRBJ2-3, the V gene TRBV27, with D maybe TRBD2 (6 bases). The CDR3 is CASSLLPSASTDTQYF. CDR3 coding DNA: TGTGCCAGCAGTCTCCTCCCTAGCGCGAGCACAGATACGCAGTATTTT.